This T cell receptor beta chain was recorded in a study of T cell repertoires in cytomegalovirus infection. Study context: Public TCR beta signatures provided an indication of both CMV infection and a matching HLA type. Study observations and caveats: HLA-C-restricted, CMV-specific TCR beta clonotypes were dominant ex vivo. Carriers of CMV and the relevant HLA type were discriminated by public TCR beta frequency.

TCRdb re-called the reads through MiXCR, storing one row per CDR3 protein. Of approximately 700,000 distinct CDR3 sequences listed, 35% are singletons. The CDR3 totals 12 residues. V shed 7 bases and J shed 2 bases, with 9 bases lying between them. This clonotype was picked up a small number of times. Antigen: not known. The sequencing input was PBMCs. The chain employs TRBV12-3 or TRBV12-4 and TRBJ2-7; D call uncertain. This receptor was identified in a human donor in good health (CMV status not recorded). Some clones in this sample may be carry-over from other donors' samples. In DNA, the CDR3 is TGTGCCAGCACCGGGTTTACCTACGAGCAGTACTTC. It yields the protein CASTGFTYEQYF.